This T cell receptor (beta chain) derives from a study of blood T cell repertoires in COVID-19. Overall study context: The United States, Italy and Spain supplied acute and convalescent COVID-19 samples. T cells, B-cell-depleted T cells, or PBMCs provided the cDNA or gDNA that served as material.

Per germline, CDR1 SEHNR and CDR2 FQNEAQ (reference sequence). CDR3 length equals 14 residues. Trimming stripped 1 base from V and 7 bases from J, with 13 bases between. Per the original methods: Quantification of nucleated cells was approximated via reference gene primer amplification. Clones were read by immunoSEQ multiplex PCR, and TCRdb kept only the in-frame ones, dropping some. For V, J and clone size, that table is used; D and trimming come from the DNA. The sample has some 190,000 clones, approximately 86% seen once. V gene TRBV7-9 combines with J gene TRBJ1-1; possible D gene TRBD1, 6 bases. The clonotype comes from a man between 18 and 29 years old with active or convalescent COVID-19. The sequenced sample was peripheral blood. The CDR3 nucleotides read TGTGCCAGCAGCTTAGAAACGTGGGGGCATGAAGCTTTCTTT. Translating it yields CASSLETWGHEAFF.